This T cell receptor beta chain was identified during a study of cytomegalovirus exposure and HLA in healthy donors (dated by TCRdb to 2015 to 2018). About the investigation overall: According to an earlier analysis of around 600 of the donors, roughly 180 million T cells yielded 117 million unique TCR beta sequences and approximately 300 Gb of sequence data. Roughly 300 gigabases of sequencing data and 70 million to 100 million unique TCR sequences made up an early release that covered fewer than 650 HLA-typed donors. Of the roughly 400 genotyped donors, about 84% fell in the genetic ancestry cluster associated with self-reported Caucasian donors. The study was designed to test whether signatures of past pathogen exposure could be identified by cataloging public T cell receptors. The study profiled the T cell repertoires of hundreds of subjects by immunosequencing and related them to cytomegalovirus serostatus. A separate validation cohort of over 95 different subjects was used in addition to the roughly 700-subject first cohort. To predict cytomegalovirus infection status, the study brought together high-throughput TCR immunosequencing, statistical association of individual TCRs with disease status, and machine learning. To study patterns of TCR occurrence, a later analysis re-analyzed previously published TCR beta repertoires from just over 650 donors and added high-resolution HLA genotyping. The later analysis used no new phenotypic data to find candidate immune exposures, relying instead on TCR beta sequences and their occurrence across donors. An earlier analysis of 587 of the donors used high-throughput TCR beta sequencing to judge whether each TCR beta V gene segment behaved as functional or pseudogenic. Donor age, sex, ethnicity and CMV serostatus were compiled together with the repertoire data. A later genetic analysis used genome-wide SNP genotypes for about three fifths of the 666 donors, treating that subset as a discovery cohort. All discovery cohort repertoires had been generated on a single sequencing platform. HLA typing covered class I and class II loci at four-digit resolution. Typing coverage varied by locus: roughly 629-630 donors for A, B, C, DRB1 and DQB1; around 560 for DQA1; 606 for DPA1; fewer than 480 for DPB1. A handful of DR-DQ haplotypes were handled as single units for association and clustering because linkage in the cohort was strong. Among roughly 370 genotyped donors of the cohort, an average of about 240,000 unique TCR beta nucleotide sequences were sequenced per donor, roughly 18% of them non-productive. Results and caveats for the whole study, not just this receptor: Correlated functional status among segregating V segments might be attributable to linkage disequilibrium, but an unknown experimental factor could not be ruled out. According to a later analysis, most CMV-associated TCR beta chains appeared to be HLA-restricted, and the HLA associations seemed to be driven largely by CMV exposure. Because counts were too low, 15 to 20 rarely observed V segments, including chromosome 9 orphons, were excluded from the earlier analysis of 587 of the donors. In vitro tests confirmed that a few of the cytomegalovirus-associated TCR beta chains recognize cytomegalovirus antigens. While some public TCRs were present in many individuals, most TCR sequences turned up only very rarely across donors. An earlier analysis of approximately 530 of the donors showed that most TCR beta V segments appeared in productive rearrangements either about 90% or about 30% of the time, which broadly matched IMGT annotations. A further reported finding was that TCR beta sequences accurately predicted the HLA-A and HLA-B alleles for most subjects in the first cohort. The 87-base-pair reads could not distinguish some IMGT-functional V segments, including TRBV6-2 and TRBV6-3, so those segments were excluded. Strong co-occurrence of HLA alleles, especially DR and DQ, made assigning TCR associations to individual alleles difficult. The only immune exposure information available for the cohort was CMV serostatus. The cohort was sequenced for TCR beta chains only, and without alpha or paired-chain data the features that could be detected were limited. According to the authors, the approach could potentially be generalized to other disease states and immunological phenotypes. In a later analysis, around 15,000 TCR beta sequences were associated with specific HLA alleles at a false discovery rate of 0.05. A cluster of highly shared sequence variants was judged likely to represent a technical artifact of the sequencing pipeline. Several of the top co-occurrence clusters appeared to be linked to parvovirus B19, influenza, CMV and Epstein-Barr virus, according to a later analysis. The presence/absence analyses assumed that sequencing depth was roughly uniform across donors, and that assumption may not be true. In a later genetic analysis, fewer N-insertions in productive TCRs were reported among donors in an Asian-associated ancestry cluster than the roughly 700-donor mean. A later analysis found that TCR association rates varied across HLA loci, with DRB1 alleles showing the most associated TCRs and HLA-C alleles the fewest. The study gave a list of 150 to 200 TCR beta chains associated with cytomegalovirus. An association between a missense DCLRE1C variant and V-gene and J-gene trimming of TCR beta chains was found in a later genetic analysis and replicated in an independent cohort. In a later analysis, HLA-associated TCR beta chains were found to be more clonally expanded and to have lower generation probabilities than equally common non-associated chains. Because some donors lacked HLA typing at each locus, the association tests relied only on the typed subset. Cytomegalovirus status was reported to be diagnosed by the classifier with high specificity and sensitivity in both the original and validation cohorts.

The CDR3 runs 15 amino acids, cysteine and phenylalanine included. The entry retains the CDR3 DNA only, 45 bases that are in frame from base 1. From the germline V gene, CDR1 is MGHRA and CDR2 is YSYEKL. V lost 0 bases and J lost 1 base; the stretch between them is 7 bases long. In total, roughly 670 healthy bone marrow donors made up the cohort. Cohort members were all nominally healthy when sampled, although unrecorded immune exposures were likely present. The donor tested CMV seronegative, placing the donor among the 350 or so seronegative members of the cohort. A peripheral blood sample was collected from each donor, and TCR beta sequencing was performed on peripheral blood mononuclear cells. The Qiagen DNeasy Blood Extraction Kit was used to extract genomic DNA from the blood cell samples. Libraries were prepared through the immunoSEQ multiplex PCR assay. A mixture of 60 forward primers for TCR Vbeta segments and 13 reverse primers for TCR Jbeta segments was used in the multiplex PCR. A multiplex PCR assay on genomic DNA amplified the CDR3 region of rearranged TCR beta genes. The Illumina HiSeq System was used to sequence the amplified TCR beta libraries as 87-base-pair reads. Regarding the original processing steps: In a later analysis, some 80 million unique TCR beta chains were counted across the approximately 640 repertoires, and about 9.9 million of these chains were shared by at least two donors. To remove PCR and sequencing errors, raw reads were error-corrected and collapsed into unique sequences using a nearest-neighbor algorithm that merged closely related sequences. Alignment of CDR3 sequences to IMGT reference sequences was used to assign V, D and J gene segments. For a sequence to be retained, a match of at least six nucleotides was required to both a V gene segment and a J gene segment. A rearrangement was called productive if the CDR3 had no stop codons and remained in frame with V and J, and every other rearrangement was called non-productive. CDR3 was defined by IMGT convention, running from the second conserved V-encoded cysteine to the conserved J-encoded phenylalanine. The earlier analysis of 500 to 750 of the donors excluded any sequence lacking an unambiguous match to a single V gene segment. An earlier analysis of around 600 of the donors classified V segments as functional when productive rearrangements were above 56.7% and as segregating when the standard deviation between donors was above 5%. A statistical classification framework was built for diagnosing cytomegalovirus status from the catalog of TCR beta chain sequences. In a later analysis, V and J genes were assigned by comparing TCR nucleotide sequences against IMGT/GENE-DB human TR gene sequences. Using the TCRdist pipeline, a later analysis assigned CDR3 sequences along with most-parsimonious VDJ recombination scenarios. In a later analysis, every TCR beta chain was defined by the combination of its CDR3 amino acid sequence and its V-gene family, and reads without a unique V-gene family were dropped. As a way to deal with suspected cross-contamination and a sequencing artifact, a later analysis dropped 500 to 700 nucleotide sequences that were highly shared and had low generation probability. In a later analysis, a clonal expansion index for each public chain was calculated from normalized within-repertoire ranks of inferred template counts. A later analysis computed generation probabilities with a VDJ recombination model fitted to out-of-frame rearrangements, and checked the results against IGoR. In a later analysis, TCR-TCR, TCR-HLA and TCR-CMV co-occurrence was scored with hypergeometric tests, and a repertoire-size bias correction was applied to TCR pairs. A later analysis estimated false discovery rates by permuting HLA or CMV assignments 20 times. A later analysis grouped co-occurring TCRs with DBSCAN, adding TCRdist sequence similarity when clustering within HLA-allele-positive subsets. Repertoires with fewer than 30,000 or more than 120,000 public chains were left out of co-occurrence clustering, as were about 5 repertoires with anomalous nucleotide sharing. TCRdb obtained this table from immuneACCESS and retained in-frame rearrangements with V and J assigned. These tables miss some clones; where compared with another copy, unresolved V genes account for less than half of the shortfall, and the remainder is unexplained. V and J calls and clone size are as listed in that table; D and trimming were resolved from the DNA. The sample table lists approximately 160,000 clones, 60% to 80% of them with a count of one. Around 4.6% of the sample is taken by the ten largest.

With respect to this clone: Its antigen is currently not known. No much larger clone exists at a distance of one base, and base qualities are not known.

This receptor was obtained from a male donor in good health and CMV-seronegative. The material sequenced was PBMCs. Rearrangement joined TRBV4-1 to TRBJ1-5; TRBD1 is a possible D gene, resting on 5 matching bases. The nucleotide sequence is given as TGCGCCAGCAGCCAAGAGCCAGGGAGCAATCAGCCCCAGCATTTT. Its amino acids are CASSQEPGSNQPQHF.